This T cell receptor beta chain was profiled in a study of CXCR3-negative and CXCR3-positive naive CD8 T cells. Study-wide context: Summed over all libraries, TRB reads came to approximately 140 million, with about 1.5 +/- 0.3 million per library.

CDR3 length: 14 amino acids. CDR1 and CDR2 (germline): SNHLY, FYNNEI. Carrying UMI labels, the TRB cDNA libraries were prepared through 5' RACE. TCRdb re-called the 5' RACE reads, yielding one record per CDR3 amino acid sequence without DNA. In total, the table holds 70,000 to 100,000 distinct CDR3 sequences. The source of this sequence is a human donor in good health. Some clones in this sample may be carry-over from other donors' samples. Sequencing was performed on naive CXCR3- CD8+ T cells from blood. Subset noted: CD45RO-CCR7+CD27+CD95- naive CD8+ T cells lacking CXCR3 (TNR3-). The chain couples TRBV2 to TRBJ2-7; TCRdb lists TRBD1, though no DNA is available to test this call. This chain's CDR3 is CASSEGPGAYEQYF.